This TCR beta chain was found in a study of OX40 agonist ivuxolimab in advanced cancers. The overall study: Mean age around 64 years, range 23 to 79; roughly 80% male.

The protocol was immunoSEQ multiplex PCR, while the TCRdb copy is restricted to in-frame clones and leaves out a portion. The sample carries 90,000 to 100,000 clones, around nine tenths recorded once. The V and J ends lost 1 base and 2 bases respectively, with 5 bases between them. The CDR3 consists of 13 residues. Germline CDR1 reads SGHVS; CDR2 reads FQNEAQ. Study findings and constraints: At 0.1-3.0 mg/kg, partial responders had clonal expansion among the lowest observed. At doses 0.1 to 3.0 mg/kg, CD4+ and CD8+ clones expanded.

By sample share, this clone is medium-sized. Its antigen is not known. The clonotype comes from an adult with an advanced solid tumor such as melanoma, head and neck, liver or kidney cancer. This chain connects TRBV7-8 to TRBJ2-5, with D hard to call. The source material was CD4+ or CD8+ T cells sorted from blood, sampled in a trial of the OX40 agonist ivuxolimab. CDR3 loop: CASSLGAQETQYF. CDR3 bases: TGTGCCAGCAGCTTAGGGGCTCAAGAGACCCAGTACTTC.